These 7 T cell receptor beta chains share one sample of origin, sequenced in a study of blood T cell repertoires in COVID-19 (dated by TCRdb to 2020 to 2021). The receptor library was made with the immunoSEQ multiplex PCR assay. TCRdb holds this immuneACCESS table with in-frame rearrangements only. Some clones are missing; in checked studies, unresolved V genes explain under half, and the rest has no known cause. Present in this sample are under 80,000 clones, 70% to 90% of which were seen just once. Approximately 6.8% of the sample goes to the ten largest clones. The sample was peripheral blood. Source of these receptors: a woman at least 80 years old with active COVID-19.

The V call is TRBV5-1, the J call TRBJ2-7; 9 nucleotides agree with TRBD2. The ends lost 5 bases at V and 4 bases at J; junction bases unmatched: 7. This CDR3 is built from 14 residues. Per the germline V gene, CDR1 is SGHRS and CDR2 is YFSETQ. CDR3 in amino acids: CASRLRTSAYEQYF. The CDR3 DNA sequence: TGCGCCAGCAGACTCCGGACTAGCGCTTACGAGCAGTACTTC.

Only a few counts were recorded for this clone. The J gene is TRBJ2-7, the V gene TRBV6-6; D is unclear. Between the trimmed V and J ends, which lost 3 bases and 3 bases, there was a span of 6 bases. The length of the CDR3 is 12 residues. Germline assignment: CDR1 MNHNY and CDR2 SVGAGI (reference sequence). The CDR3 DNA reads TGTGCCAGCAGTTATCTCTACTACGAGCAGTACTTC. Residues: CASSYLYYEQYF.

The chain carries TRBV11-3 and TRBJ2-7; a weak D match, TRBD1 (5 bases). Germline V gene lookup returns CDR1 SGHNT and CDR2 YENEEA. V was trimmed by 5 bases and J by 4 bases, leaving 9 bases between them. The CDR3 is 12 amino acids. The CDR3 nucleotides read TGTGCCAGCAGCCGCCAGGGATACGAGCAGTACTTC. Its protein is CASSRQGYEQYF.

The V call is TRBV20-1, the J call TRBJ2-7; 11 nucleotides match TRBD2. V trimming: 3 bases; J trimming: 0 bases; junction bases outside the gene matches: 16. This CDR3 region has 19 residues. Germline CDR1 is DFQATT and CDR2 is SNEGSKA (reference sequence). CDR3 residues: CSASTLGLAAKRHSYEQYF. CDR3 nucleotides: TGCAGTGCTAGTACCCTGGGACTAGCGGCTAAAAGACACTCCTACGAGCAGTACTTC.

The chain couples TRBV3-1 (or the pseudogene TRBV3-2) to TRBJ1-1, with D possibly TRBD1 on 5 matching bases. V shed 6 bases and J shed 11 bases, with 19 bases lying between them. This CDR3 contains 13 residues. Germline loops: CDR1 LGHDT, CDR2 YNNKEL (reference sequence). The chain's CDR3 is CASSLNQGLRAFF. CDR3 coding DNA: TGTGCCAGCAGTCTGAACCAGGGCCTGAGGGCTTTCTTT.

V and J are TRBV28 and TRBJ1-2; 11 bases match TRBD1. J was trimmed by 4 bases and V by 6 bases; bases with no gene match: 4. The length of the CDR3 is 14 residues. Germline V lookup: CDR1 MDHEN, CDR2 SYDVKM. Here the CDR3 reads CASRGTGGPYGYTF. The CDR3 DNA sequence: TGTGCCAGCAGGGGGACAGGGGGTCCCTATGGCTACACCTTC.

CDR3 coding DNA: TGTGCCAGCAGCTATTCAACGGACACTGAAGCTTTCTTT. Translation gives CASSYSTDTEAFF. V usage is TRBV9 and J usage is TRBJ1-1; D unresolved. V gave up 4 bases and J gave up 3 bases, with 10 bases separating them. The CDR3 covers 13 residues. CDR1 is SGDLS, CDR2 YYNGEE, per germline.